This T cell receptor (beta chain) was recorded in a study of identical twins. General study findings and limits: The more abundant beta clonotypes in cord blood had fewer insertions, and memory repertoires did not show this. For zero-insertion analyses, partial confounding could come from invariant MAIT and iNKT cells.

With template switching, a universal primer site was added, and the cDNA carried unique molecular identifiers. TCRdb re-called the 5' RACE reads through MiXCR, storing one row per CDR3 protein. The sample records some 560,000 distinct CDR3 sequences, roughly 9.5% being singletons. This clonotype was detected only a few times. The antigen is undetermined. Separately, the same data were catalogued under a study of yellow fever vaccine responses in identical twins. This second report adds: Twins' vaccine T cell responses were reported to seem partly convergent and partly personalized.

This clonotype was sampled from a woman between 18 and 30 years old in good health. Sequences were obtained from PBMCs.

CDR3 in amino acids: CASSFGSAVWGAKDNEQFF. DNA for the CDR3: TGTGCCAGCAGCTTCGGTTCGGCGGTATGGGGCGCGAAGGACAATGAGCAGTTCTTC. The genes are TRBV11-2 and TRBJ2-1; the D gene is possibly TRBD1 (5 bases). Germline V gene lookup returns CDR1 SGHAT and CDR2 FQNNGV. The CDR3 extends over 19 amino acids. Trimming stripped 3 bases from V and 5 bases from J, with 26 bases between.